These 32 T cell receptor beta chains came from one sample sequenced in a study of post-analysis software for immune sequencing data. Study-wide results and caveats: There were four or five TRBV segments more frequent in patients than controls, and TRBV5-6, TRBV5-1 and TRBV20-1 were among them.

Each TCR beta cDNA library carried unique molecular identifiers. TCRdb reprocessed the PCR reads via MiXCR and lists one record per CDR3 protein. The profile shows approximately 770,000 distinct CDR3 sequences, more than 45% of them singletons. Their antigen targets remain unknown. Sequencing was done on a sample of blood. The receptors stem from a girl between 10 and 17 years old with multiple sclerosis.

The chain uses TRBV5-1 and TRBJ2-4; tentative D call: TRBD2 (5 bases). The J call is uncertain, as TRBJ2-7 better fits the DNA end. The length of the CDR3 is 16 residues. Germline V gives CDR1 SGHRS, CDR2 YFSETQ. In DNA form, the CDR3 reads TGCGCCAGCAGCTTGGCGGTGTCCGGTGGGAGCGACGAGCAGTACTTC. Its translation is CASSLAVSGGSDEQYF.

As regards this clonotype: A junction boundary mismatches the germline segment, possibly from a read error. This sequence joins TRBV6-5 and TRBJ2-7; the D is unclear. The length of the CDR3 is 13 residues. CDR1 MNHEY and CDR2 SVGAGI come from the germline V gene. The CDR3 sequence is CVSSYKLSYEQYF. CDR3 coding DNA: TGTGTCAGCAGTTACAAGCTCTCCTACGAGCAGTACTTC.

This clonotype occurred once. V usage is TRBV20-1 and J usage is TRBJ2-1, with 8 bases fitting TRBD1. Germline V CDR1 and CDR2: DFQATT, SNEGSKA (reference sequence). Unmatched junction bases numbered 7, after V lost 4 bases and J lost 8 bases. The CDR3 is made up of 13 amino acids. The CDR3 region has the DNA TGCAGTGCTACACGGACAGGGAGTTATGAGCAGTTCTTC. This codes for CSATRTGSYEQFF.

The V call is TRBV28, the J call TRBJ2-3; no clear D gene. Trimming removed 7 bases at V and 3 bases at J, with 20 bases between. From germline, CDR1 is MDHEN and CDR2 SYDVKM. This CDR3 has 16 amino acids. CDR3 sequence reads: CASTLAYPVGTDTQYF. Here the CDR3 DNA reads TGTGCCAGCACCCTCGCTTACCCTGTGGGTACAGATACGCAGTATTTT. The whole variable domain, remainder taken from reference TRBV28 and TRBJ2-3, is DVKVTQSSRYLVKRTGEKVFLECVQDMDHENMFWYRQDPGLGLRLIYFSYDVKMKEKGDIPEGYSVSREKKERFSLILESASTNQTSMYLCASTLAYPVGTDTQYFGPGTRLTVL.

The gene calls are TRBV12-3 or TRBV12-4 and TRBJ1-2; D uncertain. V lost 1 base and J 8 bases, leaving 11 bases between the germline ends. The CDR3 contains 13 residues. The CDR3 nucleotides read TGTGCCAGCAGTTTAGTCCCACCTAAGGGCTACACCTTC. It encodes CASSLVPPKGYTF.

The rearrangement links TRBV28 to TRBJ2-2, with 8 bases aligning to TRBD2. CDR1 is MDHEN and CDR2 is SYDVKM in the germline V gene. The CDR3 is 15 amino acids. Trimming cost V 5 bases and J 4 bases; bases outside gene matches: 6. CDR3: CASSIPLAGTGELFF. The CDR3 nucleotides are TGTGCCAGCAGTATCCCGCTAGCGGGCACCGGGGAGCTGTTTTTT.

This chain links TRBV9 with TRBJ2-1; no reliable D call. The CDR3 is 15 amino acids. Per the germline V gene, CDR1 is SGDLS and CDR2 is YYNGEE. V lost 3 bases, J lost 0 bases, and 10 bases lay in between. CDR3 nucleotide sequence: TGTGCCAGCAGCGACGGCGGTCGCTCCTACAATGAGCAGTTCTTC. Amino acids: CASSDGGRSYNEQFF.

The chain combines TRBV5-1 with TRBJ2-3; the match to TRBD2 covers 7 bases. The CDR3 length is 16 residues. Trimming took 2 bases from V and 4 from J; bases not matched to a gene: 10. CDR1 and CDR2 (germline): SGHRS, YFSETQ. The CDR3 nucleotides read TGCGCCAGCAGCTTTGGCCATGAGGGAGGGCCAGATACGCAGTATTTT. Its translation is CASSFGHEGGPDTQYF. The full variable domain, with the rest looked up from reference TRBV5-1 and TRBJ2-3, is KAGVTQTPRYLIKTRGQQVTLSCSPISGHRSVSWYQQTPGQGLQFLFEYFSETQRNKGNFPGRFSGRQFSNSRSEMNVSTLELGDSALYLCASSFGHEGGPDTQYFGPGTRLTVL.

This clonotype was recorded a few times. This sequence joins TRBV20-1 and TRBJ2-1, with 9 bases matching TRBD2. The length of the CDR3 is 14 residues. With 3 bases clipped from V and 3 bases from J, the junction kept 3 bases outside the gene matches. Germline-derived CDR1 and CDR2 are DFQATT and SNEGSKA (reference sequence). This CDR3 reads CSAREREDYNEQFF. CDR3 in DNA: TGCAGTGCTAGGGAGCGGGAGGACTACAATGAGCAGTTCTTC.

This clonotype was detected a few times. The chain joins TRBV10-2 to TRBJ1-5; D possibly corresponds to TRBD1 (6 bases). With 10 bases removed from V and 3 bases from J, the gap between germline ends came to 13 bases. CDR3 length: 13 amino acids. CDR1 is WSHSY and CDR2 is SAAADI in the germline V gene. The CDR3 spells CATRDIANQPQHF. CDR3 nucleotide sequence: TGCGCCACCCGGGACATCGCCAATCAGCCCCAGCATTTT.

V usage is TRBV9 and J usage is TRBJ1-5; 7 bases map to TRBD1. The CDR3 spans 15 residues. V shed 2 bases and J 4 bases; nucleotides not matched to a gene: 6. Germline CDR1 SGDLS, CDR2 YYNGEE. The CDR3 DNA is TGTGCCAGCAGCGTGTCGGGACAGCCAAATCAGCCCCAGCATTTT. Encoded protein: CASSVSGQPNQPQHF. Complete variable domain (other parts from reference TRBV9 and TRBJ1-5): DSGVTQTPKHLITATGQRVTLRCSPRSGDLSVYWYQQSLDQGLQFLIQYYNGEERAKGNILERFSAQQFPDLHSELNLSSLELGDSALYFCASSVSGQPNQPQHFGDGTRLSIL.

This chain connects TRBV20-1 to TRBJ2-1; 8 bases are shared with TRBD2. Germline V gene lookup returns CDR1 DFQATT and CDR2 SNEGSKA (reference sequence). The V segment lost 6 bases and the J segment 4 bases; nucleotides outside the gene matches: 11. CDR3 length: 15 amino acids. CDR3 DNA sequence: TGCAGTGCGACCCTCCTAGCGGGCAATTACAATGAGCAGTTCTTC. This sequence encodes CSATLLAGNYNEQFF.

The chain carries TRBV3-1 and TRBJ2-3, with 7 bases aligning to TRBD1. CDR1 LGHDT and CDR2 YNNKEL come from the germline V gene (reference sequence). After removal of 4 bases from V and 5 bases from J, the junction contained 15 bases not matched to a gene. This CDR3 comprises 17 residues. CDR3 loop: CASSRRGGQGKQDTQYF. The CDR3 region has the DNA TGTGCCAGCAGCCGCAGAGGGGGCCAGGGTAAGCAAGATACGCAGTATTTT.

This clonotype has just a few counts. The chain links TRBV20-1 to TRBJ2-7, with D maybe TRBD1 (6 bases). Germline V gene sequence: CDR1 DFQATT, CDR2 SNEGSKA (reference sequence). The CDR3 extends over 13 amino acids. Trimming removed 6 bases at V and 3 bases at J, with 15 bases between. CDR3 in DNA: TGCAGTGCCGCCGCGACAGGCGGCTACGAGCAGTACTTC. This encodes CSAAATGGYEQYF.

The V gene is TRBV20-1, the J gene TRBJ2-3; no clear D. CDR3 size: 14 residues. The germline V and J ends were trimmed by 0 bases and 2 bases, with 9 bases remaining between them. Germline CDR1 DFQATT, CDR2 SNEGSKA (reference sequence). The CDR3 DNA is TGCAGTGCTAGAGATGAACAGCTCACAGATACGCAGTATTTT. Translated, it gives CSARDEQLTDTQYF.

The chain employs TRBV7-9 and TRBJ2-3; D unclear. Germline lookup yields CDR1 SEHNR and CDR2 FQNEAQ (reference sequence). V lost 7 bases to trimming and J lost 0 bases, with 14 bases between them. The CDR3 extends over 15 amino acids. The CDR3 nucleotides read TGTGCCAGCATTCGGGCGGATGCTAGCACAGATACGCAGTATTTT. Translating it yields CASIRADASTDTQYF.

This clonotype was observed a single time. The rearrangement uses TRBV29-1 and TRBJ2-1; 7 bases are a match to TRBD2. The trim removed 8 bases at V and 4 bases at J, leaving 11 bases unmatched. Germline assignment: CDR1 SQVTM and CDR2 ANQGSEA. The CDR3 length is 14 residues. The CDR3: CSSSRAGEYNEQFF. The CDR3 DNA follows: TGCAGCTCCTCAAGGGCGGGAGAGTACAATGAGCAGTTCTTC.

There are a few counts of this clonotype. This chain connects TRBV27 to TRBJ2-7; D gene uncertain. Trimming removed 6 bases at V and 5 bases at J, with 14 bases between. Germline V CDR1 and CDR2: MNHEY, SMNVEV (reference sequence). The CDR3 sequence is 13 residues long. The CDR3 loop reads CASRRSSAHEQYF. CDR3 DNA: TGTGCCAGCAGGAGGAGCTCGGCCCACGAGCAGTACTTC.

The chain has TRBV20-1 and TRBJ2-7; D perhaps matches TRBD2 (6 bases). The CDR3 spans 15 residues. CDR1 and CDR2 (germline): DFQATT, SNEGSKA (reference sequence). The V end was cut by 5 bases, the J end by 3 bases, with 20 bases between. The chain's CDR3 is CSAVGPLAPLYEQYF. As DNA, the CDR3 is TGCAGTGCTGTCGGGCCCCTAGCGCCCCTCTACGAGCAGTACTTC.

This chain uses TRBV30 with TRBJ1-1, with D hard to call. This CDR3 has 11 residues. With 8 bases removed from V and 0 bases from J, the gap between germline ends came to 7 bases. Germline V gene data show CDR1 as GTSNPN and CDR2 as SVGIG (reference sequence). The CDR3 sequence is CAGGVNTEAFF. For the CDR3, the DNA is TGTGCCGGAGGTGTGAACACTGAAGCTTTCTTT.

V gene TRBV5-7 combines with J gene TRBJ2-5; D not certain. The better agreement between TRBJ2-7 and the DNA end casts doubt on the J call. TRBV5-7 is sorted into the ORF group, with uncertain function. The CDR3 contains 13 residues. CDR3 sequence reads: CASSCCGVGEQYF. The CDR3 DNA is TGTGCCAGCAGCTGCTGTGGAGTCGGCGAGCAGTACTTC.

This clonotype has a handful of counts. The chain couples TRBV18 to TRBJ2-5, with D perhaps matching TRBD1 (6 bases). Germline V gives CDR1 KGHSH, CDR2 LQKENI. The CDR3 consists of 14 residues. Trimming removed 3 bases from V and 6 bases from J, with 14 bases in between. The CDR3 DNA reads TGTGCCAGCTCACCGGGACACGGGGAAAAGACCCAGTACTTC. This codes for CASSPGHGEKTQYF.

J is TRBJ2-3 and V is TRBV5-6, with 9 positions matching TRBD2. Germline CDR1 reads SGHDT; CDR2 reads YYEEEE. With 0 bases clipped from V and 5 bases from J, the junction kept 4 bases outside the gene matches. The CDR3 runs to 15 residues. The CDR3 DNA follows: TGTGCCAGCAGCTTGGTAGCGGGAGTCGGAGATACGCAGTATTTT. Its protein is CASSLVAGVGDTQYF.

CDR3 DNA: TGTGCCAGCAGCCCCCCCGGGCGGGGGCCTCACAATGAGCAGTTCTTC. Its translation: CASSPPGRGPHNEQFF. J is TRBJ2-1 and V is TRBV3-1; maybe TRBD2 (7 bases). Trimming took off 4 bases at V and 5 bases at J, with 18 bases between the two ends. This CDR3 has 16 amino acids. Germline V gene sequence: CDR1 LGHDT, CDR2 YNNKEL (reference sequence).

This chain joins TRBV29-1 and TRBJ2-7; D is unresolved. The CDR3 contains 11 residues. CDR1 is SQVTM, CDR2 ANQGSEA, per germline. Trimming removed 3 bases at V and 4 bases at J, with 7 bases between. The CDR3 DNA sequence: TGCAGCGTTGACATGGGTTACGAGCAGTACTTC. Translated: CSVDMGYEQYF.

CDR3 in DNA: TGTGCCAGCAGCCCGTTGAGGACCAACACAGATACGCAGTATTTT. Protein product: CASSPLRTNTDTQYF. The chain carries TRBV7-2 and TRBJ2-3; no clear D. The germline V gene has CDR1 SGHTA and CDR2 FQGNSA. The CDR3 contains 15 residues. Trimming left V 5 bases short and J 2 bases short, with 14 bases between.

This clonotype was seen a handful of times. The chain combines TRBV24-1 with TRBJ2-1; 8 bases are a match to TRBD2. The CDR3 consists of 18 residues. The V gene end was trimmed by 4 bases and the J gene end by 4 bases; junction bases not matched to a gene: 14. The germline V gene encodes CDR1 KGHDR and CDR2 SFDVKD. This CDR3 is CATSDTNHSGRGYNEQFF. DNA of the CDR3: TGTGCCACCAGTGACACAAACCACAGCGGGAGAGGGTACAATGAGCAGTTCTTC.

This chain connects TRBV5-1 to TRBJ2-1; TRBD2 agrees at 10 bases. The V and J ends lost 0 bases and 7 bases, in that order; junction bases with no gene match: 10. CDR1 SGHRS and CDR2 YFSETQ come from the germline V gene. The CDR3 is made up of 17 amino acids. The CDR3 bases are TGCGCCAGCAGCTTGGATTTCAGGGCTAGCGGGAGTAATGAGCAGTTCTTC. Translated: CASSLDFRASGSNEQFF.

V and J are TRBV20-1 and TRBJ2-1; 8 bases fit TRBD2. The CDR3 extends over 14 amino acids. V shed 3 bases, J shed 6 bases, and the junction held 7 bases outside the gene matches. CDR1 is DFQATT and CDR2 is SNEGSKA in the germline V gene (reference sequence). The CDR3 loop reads CSARPSGRVNEQFF. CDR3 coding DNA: TGCAGTGCTAGGCCGAGCGGGAGAGTCAATGAGCAGTTCTTC.

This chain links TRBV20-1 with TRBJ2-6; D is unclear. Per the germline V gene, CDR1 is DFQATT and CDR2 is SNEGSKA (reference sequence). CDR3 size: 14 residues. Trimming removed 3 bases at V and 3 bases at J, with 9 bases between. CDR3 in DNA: TGCAGTGCTAGCCCCCGAGTTGGGGCCAACGTCCTGACTTTC. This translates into CSASPRVGANVLTF.

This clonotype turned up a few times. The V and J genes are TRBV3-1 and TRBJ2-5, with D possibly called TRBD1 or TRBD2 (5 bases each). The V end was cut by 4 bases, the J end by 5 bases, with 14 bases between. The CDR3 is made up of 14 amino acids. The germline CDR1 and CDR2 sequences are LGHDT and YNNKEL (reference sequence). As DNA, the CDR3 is TGTGCCAGCAGCCCTCGAGGGGACGTGGAGACCCAGTACTTC. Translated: CASSPRGDVETQYF.

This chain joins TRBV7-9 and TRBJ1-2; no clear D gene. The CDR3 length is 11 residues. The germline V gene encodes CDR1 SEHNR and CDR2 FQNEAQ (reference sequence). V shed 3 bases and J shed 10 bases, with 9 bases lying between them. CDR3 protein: CASSFSSLYTF. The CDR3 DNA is TGTGCCAGCAGCTTTTCGTCTCTCTACACCTTC.